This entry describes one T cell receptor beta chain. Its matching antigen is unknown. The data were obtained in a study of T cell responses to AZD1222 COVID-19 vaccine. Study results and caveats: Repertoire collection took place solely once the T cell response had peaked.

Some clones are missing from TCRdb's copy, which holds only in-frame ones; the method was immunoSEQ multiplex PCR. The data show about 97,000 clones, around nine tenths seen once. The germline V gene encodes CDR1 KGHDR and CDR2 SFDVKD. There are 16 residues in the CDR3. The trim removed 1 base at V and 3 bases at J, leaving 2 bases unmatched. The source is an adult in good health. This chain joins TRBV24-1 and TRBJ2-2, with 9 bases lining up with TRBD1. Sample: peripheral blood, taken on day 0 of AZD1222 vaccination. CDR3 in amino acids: CATSDLRTGDTGELFF. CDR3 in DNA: TGTGCCACCAGTGATTTACGGACAGGGGACACCGGGGAGCTGTTTTTT.